The rows below give T cell receptor beta chains drawn from one sample of a study of beta chain features in type 1 diabetes. TCRdb keeps only in-frame clones here, not all; method: immunoSEQ multiplex PCR. Found here are about 660,000 clones, over 11% of them singletons; the top ten hold 0.03% to 0.045%. The specimen sequenced was naive CD4+ T cells from blood. The receptors derive from a young man with type 1 diabetes. Both conserved end residues are part of each CDR3. Fields, in order: V gene, J gene, D gene, clone size, CDR3 DNA, CDR3 protein. A D gene is named only where the DNA matches it firmly. Not every row has a clone size; where given, it reads once, few, many or a size class.

TRBV6-5	TRBJ2-7	TRBD2	NA	TGTGCCAGCACCACCGGGACTAGCGGGTTGTACGAGCAGTACTTC	CASTTGTSGLYEQYF
TRBV6-5	TRBJ1-6	NA	NA	TGTGCCAGCACCACCCAAGGAGGCCACCTCCACTTT	CASTTQGGHLHF
TRBV13	TRBJ2-5	NA	NA	TGTGCCAGCAGCAAACAGGGTCCAGAGACCCAGTACTTC	CASSKQGPETQYF
TRBV7-6	TRBJ2-5	NA	NA	TGTGCCAGCAGCTTAGCCCCAGAGACCCAGTACTTC	CASSLAPETQYF
TRBV7-9	TRBJ2-1	NA	NA	TGTGCCAGCAGCTTAGCATCGGACTCTGAGCAGTTCTTC	CASSLASDSEQFF
TRBV19	TRBJ2-1	TRBD2	NA	TGTGCCAGTAGCGACGGGACTAGCGGCCACAATGAGCAGTTCTTC	CASSDGTSGHNEQFF
TRBV5-1	TRBJ1-4	NA	NA	TGCGCCAGCTCTACGGGGCCATCAAATGAAAAACTGTTTTTT	CASSTGPSNEKLFF
TRBV25-1	TRBJ2-3	NA	few	TGTGCCAGCAGGGGACTTCTCACAGATACGCAGTATTTT	CASRGLLTDTQYF
TRBV7-9	TRBJ1-1	NA	NA	TGTGCCAGCAGCTTAGGAACAGGGACTGAAGCTTTCTTT	CASSLGTGTEAFF
TRBV4-1	TRBJ2-7	TRBD1	few	TGCGCCAGCAGCCAAGATAGGACAGGGGACTACGAGCAGTACTTC	CASSQDRTGDYEQYF
TRBV18	TRBJ1-1	TRBD1	few	TGTGCCAGCTCAGTCACAGGGGGTAGCACTGAAGCTTTCTTT	CASSVTGGSTEAFF
TRBV7-2	TRBJ2-3	TRBD1	NA	TGTGCCAGCAGCCTTCAGACAGGGCCCACAGATACGCAGTATTTT	CASSLQTGPTDTQYF
TRBV6-5	TRBJ1-2	NA	few	TGTGCCAGCAGTTACCGGAGCGGCAGGACGGACTATGGCTACACCTTC	CASSYRSGRTDYGYTF
TRBV11-2	TRBJ2-5	TRBD2	few	TGTGCCAGCAGCTATATAGCGGGGCACCAAGAGACCCAGTACTTC	CASSYIAGHQETQYF
TRBV4-1	TRBJ2-2	TRBD1	few	TGCGCCAGCAGCCAAGCCCCCGGACAGGCCAACACCGGGGAGCTGTTTTTT	CASSQAPGQANTGELFF
TRBV30	TRBJ2-3	NA	NA	TGTGCCTGGAGTGTTCTCACAGATACGCAGTATTTT	CAWSVLTDTQYF
TRBV9	TRBJ2-1	NA	few	TGTGCCAGCAGCGTCGACCCGGGCGCTGGCGTGCAGTTCTTC	CASSVDPGAGVQFF
TRBV2	TRBJ1-4	NA	few	TGTGCCAGCAGTGGACGTGCCCCATGGCTTGAAAAACTGTTTTTT	CASSGRAPWLEKLFF
TRBV4-3	TRBJ1-1	TRBD1	NA	TGCGCCAGCAGCCAAGCCTCAGACAGGGTGAACACTGAAGCTTTCTTT	CASSQASDRVNTEAFF
TRBV29-1	TRBJ2-7	TRBD1	NA	TGCAGCGTTACCGGGACAGGGGAGGACGAGCAGTACTTC	CSVTGTGEDEQYF
TRBV6-5	TRBJ1-2	TRBD1	few	TGTGCCAGCAGTTTTATGACAGGGGCGAGCTATGGCTACACCTTC	CASSFMTGASYGYTF
TRBV28	TRBJ2-7	NA	few	TGTGCCAGCAGTTTATCCACCTGGAAGTCCGAGCAGTACTTC	CASSLSTWKSEQYF
TRBV29-1	TRBJ2-3	TRBD2	few	TGCAGCGTGGAAGGGGCGGCTAGCGGGGGGGTGGATACGCAGTATTTT	CSVEGAASGGVDTQYF
TRBV18	TRBJ2-1	TRBD2	few	TGTGCCAGCTCACCCGTAGCGGGAGACTTGATCGGTAATGAGCAGTTCTTC	CASSPVAGDLIGNEQFF
TRBV29-1	TRBJ2-3	TRBD1	NA	TGCAGCGTCGCGGACAGGGGGCTAACAGATACGCAGTATTTT	CSVADRGLTDTQYF
TRBV5-1	TRBJ2-3	NA	NA	TGCGCCAGCAGCTTATCACAGGCCCGCACAGATACGCAGTATTTT	CASSLSQARTDTQYF
TRBV18	TRBJ2-7	TRBD2	NA	TGTGCCAGCTCACCACCGGGTCTAGGCGGGAGAGGTTACGAGCAGTACTTC	CASSPPGLGGRGYEQYF
TRBV13	TRBJ2-1	NA	NA	TGTGCCAGCAGCTTTTCGAGTGGAAAGGGCGGAGTCGAGCAGTTCTTC	CASSFSSGKGGVEQFF
TRBV6-5	TRBJ1-6	NA	NA	TGTGCCAGCAGTTACACGGGGGCGTCTTCACCCCTCCACTTT	CASSYTGASSPLHF
TRBV25-1	TRBJ2-7	TRBD1	NA	TGTGCCAGCAGTGAACCGACAGGGGGCAACGAGCAGTACTTC	CASSEPTGGNEQYF
TRBV20-1	TRBJ2-7	NA	NA	TGCAGTGCGTCCAGCCTCTACGAGCAGTACTTC	CSASSLYEQYF
TRBV29-1	TRBJ2-3	TRBD2	NA	TGCAGCGCCCGACTAGCGCTGGTCACAGATACGCAGTATTTT	CSARLALVTDTQYF
TRBV6-6	TRBJ1-1	NA	once	TGTGCCAGCAGGAACGGACAGATGAACACTGAAGCTTTCTTT	CASRNGQMNTEAFF
TRBV15	TRBJ2-7	NA	few	TGTGCCACCAGCAGGAGGAGGGGGACAGACGACGAGCAGTACTTC	CATSRRRGTDDEQYF
TRBV5-6	TRBJ2-2	TRBD2	NA	TGTGCCAGCAGTCCCGGGACTAGCGTATCGAACACCGGGGAGCTGTTTTTT	CASSPGTSVSNTGELFF
TRBV7-2	TRBJ2-1	TRBD2	few	TGTGCCAGCAGCTCTCTTCCTCCGGGACTAGCGGGTTACAATGAGCAGTTCTTC	CASSSLPPGLAGYNEQFF
TRBV5-4	TRBJ2-7	TRBD2	few	TGTGCCAGCAGCTTGGAACTAGCGGGTACCTACGAGCAGTACTTC	CASSLELAGTYEQYF
TRBV5-1	TRBJ2-1	NA	NA	TGCGCCAGCAGCTTGGGCCTCCCTCAGGGTGAGCAGTTCTTC	CASSLGLPQGEQFF
TRBV5-4	TRBJ1-2	NA	NA	TGTGCCAGCAGTTCTGACCCAGGAGGCTACACCTTC	CASSSDPGGYTF
TRBV29-1	TRBJ2-2	TRBD1	NA	TGCAGCGTGACCCCGGGACAGTACACCGGGGAGCTGTTTTTT	CSVTPGQYTGELFF
TRBV6-5	TRBJ2-7	NA	NA	TGTGCCAGCAGTGGAAAGAGGGGGGAGCAGTACTTC	CASSGKRGEQYF
TRBV5-1	TRBJ1-1	NA	few	TGCGCCAGCAAGATGGACACTGAAGCTTTCTTT	CASKMDTEAFF
TRBV29-1	TRBJ2-2	NA	few	TGCAGCACCCGCCGACGGACGAACACCGGGGAGCTGTTTTTT	CSTRRRTNTGELFF
TRBV20-1	TRBJ1-2	NA	NA	NA	CSVGQGATF
TRBV10-2	TRBJ2-1	TRBD2	NA	TGCGCCAGCAGTGTAAAACCCCACAGGATGCGGGCTAGCGGGTGGAATGAGCAGTTCTTC	CASSVKPHRMRASGWNEQFF
TRBV18	TRBJ2-2	NA	NA	TGTGCCAGCTCACCAAGGCGGGTAGCGAACACCGGGGAGCTGTTTTTT	CASSPRRVANTGELFF
TRBV30	TRBJ2-6	NA	few	TGTGCCTGGAGTGGGGTACGGGTCAGCTCTGGGGCCAACGTCCTGACTTTC	CAWSGVRVSSGANVLTF
TRBV30	TRBJ2-1	TRBD1	NA	TGTGCCTGGAGTAGGTCCCGCGGACCGGGACAGGGGGCCAAAAATGAGCAGTTCTTC	CAWSRSRGPGQGAKNEQFF
TRBV23-1	TRBJ1-2	NA	NA	TGCGCCAGCAGCCGCGACAGAAACTATGGCTACACCTTC	CASSRDRNYGYTF
TRBV7-8	TRBJ1-4	NA	NA	TGTGCCAGCAGGTTTACCGGCGCAACTAATGAAAAACTGTTTTTT	CASRFTGATNEKLFF
TRBV7-9	TRBJ1-1	NA	NA	TGTGCCAGCAGCCCGCAGATGAACACTGAAGCTTTCTTT	CASSPQMNTEAFF
TRBV7-2	TRBJ2-3	NA	few	TGTGCCAGCAGCTTAGAATACACAGATACGCAGTATTTT	CASSLEYTDTQYF
TRBV18	TRBJ2-7	NA	NA	TGTGCCAGCTCACCGGCGGCCTCCTACGAGCAGTACTTC	CASSPAASYEQYF
TRBV20-1	TRBJ2-7	NA	few	TGTAGTGCGGCTAATTCCTACGAGCAGTACTTC	CSAANSYEQYF
TRBV19	TRBJ2-1	NA	few	TGTGCCAGTATTCCTCAGGGGCAAGTACGGAATGAGCAGTTCTTC	CASIPQGQVRNEQFF
TRBV5-1	TRBJ2-4	NA	few	TGCGCCAGCAGTTTGAGGGACCCTGGGGCCAAAAACATTCAGTACTTC	CASSLRDPGAKNIQYF
TRBV5-1	TRBJ1-2	TRBD1	few	TGCGCCAGCAGCTCCCCTTCAGGGGGCGAGGGCGGCTACACCTTC	CASSSPSGGEGGYTF